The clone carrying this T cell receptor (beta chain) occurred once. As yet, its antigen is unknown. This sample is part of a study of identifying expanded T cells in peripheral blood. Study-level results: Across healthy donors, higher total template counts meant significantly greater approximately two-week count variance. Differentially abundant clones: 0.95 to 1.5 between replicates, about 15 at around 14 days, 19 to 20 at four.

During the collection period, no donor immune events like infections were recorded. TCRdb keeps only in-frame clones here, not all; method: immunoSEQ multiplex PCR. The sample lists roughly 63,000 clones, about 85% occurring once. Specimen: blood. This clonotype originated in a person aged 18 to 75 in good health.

CDR3: CASSSGLAGATGELFF. Here the CDR3 DNA reads TGCGCCAGCAGCTCCGGACTAGCGGGAGCCACCGGGGAGCTGTTTTTT. The chain is built from TRBV5-1 and TRBJ2-2; TRBD2 matches 13 bases. Germline-derived CDR1 and CDR2 are SGHRS and YFSETQ. Germline trimming cut 3 bases from V and 4 bases from J; bases unmatched to any gene: 3. CDR3 length equals 16 residues.